The following is a T cell receptor beta chain sequence with its context. This entry is derived from a study of blood T cell repertoires in COVID-19. The table came from immunoSEQ multiplex PCR; TCRdb's copy has only in-frame clones and leaves some out. Of under 250,000 clones detected, roughly 83% appear once; the ten largest clones hold roughly 5.6%. Per the germline V gene, CDR1 is MNHEY and CDR2 is SMNVEV (reference sequence). This CDR3 region has 16 residues. Losses at the gene ends were 3 bases for V and 1 base for J; bases not matched to a gene: 7. Sequencing used peripheral blood. This receptor was identified in a woman in her thirties or forties with COVID-19, enrolled during active disease. The chain combines TRBV27 with TRBJ2-7; TRBD1 matches at 9 bases. CDR3 nucleotide sequence: TGTGCCAGCAGTTTTCATGTAGACAGGGGGTCCTACGAGCAGTACTTC. Amino acid sequence: CASSFHVDRGSYEQYF.